The 5 T cell receptor beta chains below all came from one sample that was sequenced in a study of patients and donors after allogeneic stem cell transplantation. TCRdb reprocessed the RT-PCR reads with MiXCR, giving one entry per CDR3 protein. The table has 70,000 to 85,000 distinct CDR3 sequences, 26% seen once. Sequencing was done on a sample of blood, either unsorted or a sorted T cell fraction (not recorded which). These receptors came from a human donor who was either an allogeneic HSCT recipient or a stem cell or donor lymphocyte infusion donor (not recorded which). It is not recorded whose cells these are; they may come from a transplant donor.

The V gene is TRBV10-3, the J gene TRBJ1-5, with TRBD1 as a possible D gene (6 bases). V lost 4 bases and J 6 bases, leaving 19 bases between the germline ends. From germline, CDR1 is ENHRY and CDR2 SYGVKD. This CDR3 contains 16 residues. The CDR3 DNA sequence: TGTGCCATCAGTGTTTTCGGGCACAGGGACGGTCAGCCCCAGCATTTT. This sequence encodes CAISVFGHRDGQPQHF.

The V and J genes are TRBV12-3 or TRBV12-4 and TRBJ1-3, with unresolved D. The V gene lost 7 bases and the J gene lost 4 bases, with 11 bases spanning the gap. The CDR3 runs to 13 residues. CDR3 region: CASKTSSGNTIYF. Here the CDR3 DNA reads TGTGCCAGCAAAACCTCGTCCGGAAACACCATATATTTT.

The V call is TRBV7-3, the J call TRBJ2-5; D ambiguous. V lost 1 base and J 5 bases, leaving 8 bases between the germline ends. The CDR3 is 13 amino acids. Germline assignment: CDR1 SGHTA and CDR2 FQGTGA. The CDR3 coding sequence is TGTGCCAGCAGCTTAATGCGGCATGAGACCCAGTACTTC. It is translated as CASSLMRHETQYF.

This clonotype was seen a few times. The chain links TRBV20-1 to TRBJ1-1; tentatively, D is TRBD1 (6 bases). CDR1 is DFQATT and CDR2 is SNEGSKA in the germline V gene (reference sequence). V was clipped by 2 bases and J by 0 bases, with 10 bases between them. The CDR3 length is 14 residues. CDR3 nucleotides: TGCAGTGCTAGAAGGGGGGCGATGAACACTGAAGCTTTCTTT. Its protein product is CSARRGAMNTEAFF.

This clonotype is medium-sized in the sample. V usage is TRBV5-1 and J usage is TRBJ1-1; a possible D gene is TRBD1 (5 bases). CDR1 and CDR2 from the germline V gene are SGHRS and YFSETQ. V was trimmed by 3 bases and J by 5 bases, leaving 14 bases between them. This CDR3 comprises 14 residues. In DNA form, the CDR3 reads TGCGCCAGCAGCTATGTCACGGGGGGGACTGAAGCTTTCTTT. Translation: CASSYVTGGTEAFF.